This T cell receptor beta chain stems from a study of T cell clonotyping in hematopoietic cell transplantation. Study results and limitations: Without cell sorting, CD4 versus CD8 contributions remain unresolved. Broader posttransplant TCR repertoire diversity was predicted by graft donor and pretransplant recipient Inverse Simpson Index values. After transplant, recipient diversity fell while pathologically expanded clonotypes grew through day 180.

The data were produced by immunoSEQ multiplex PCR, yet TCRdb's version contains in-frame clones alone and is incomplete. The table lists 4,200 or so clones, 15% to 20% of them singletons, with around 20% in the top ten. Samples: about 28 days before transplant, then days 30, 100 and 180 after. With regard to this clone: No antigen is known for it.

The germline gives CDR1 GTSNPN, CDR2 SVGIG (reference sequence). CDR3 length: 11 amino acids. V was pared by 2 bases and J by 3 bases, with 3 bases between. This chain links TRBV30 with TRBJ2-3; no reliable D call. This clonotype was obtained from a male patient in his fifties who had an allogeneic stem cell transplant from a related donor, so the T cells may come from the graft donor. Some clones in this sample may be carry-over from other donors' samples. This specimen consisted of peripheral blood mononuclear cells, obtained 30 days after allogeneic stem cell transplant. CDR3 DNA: TGTGCCTGGAGTAGGACAGATACGCAGTATTTT. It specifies CAWSRTDTQYF.